The text below deals with one T cell receptor (beta chain). Its antigen remains unidentified. TCRdb reprocessed the 5' RACE reads, keeping one entry per CDR3 protein, no DNA. The sample totals about 160,000 distinct CDR3 sequences; its top ten clones hold 2.4%. The data stem from a study of monozygotic twins with inflammatory bowel disease. Study findings and constraints: It was in IBD patients that TCRbeta diversity (inverse Simpson) was lower than in healthy co-twins.

The length of the CDR3 is 15 residues. This chain connects TRBV12-3 or TRBV12-4 to TRBJ2-5; without DNA, the TCRdb call of TRBD1 cannot be checked. This TCR derives from a human donor with ulcerative colitis or Crohn's disease, or a healthy co-twin of an affected twin (not recorded which). The sequencing sample was made of blood. This chain's CDR3 is CASSFGTFQGETQYF.